These 8 T cell receptor beta chains were sequenced from one sample in a study of cytomegalovirus exposure and HLA in healthy donors. The PCR had 60 Vbeta and 13 Jbeta primers. The table came from immunoSEQ multiplex PCR; TCRdb's copy has only in-frame clones and leaves some out. In all, the sample yields over 65,000 clones. Sequenced: PBMCs. The receptor source for this set is a man aged 25-40 years in good health and CMV-seronegative.

This chain joins TRBV5-4 and TRBJ1-3; D is possibly TRBD1 (5 bases). Germline V gene lookup returns CDR1 SGHNT and CDR2 YYREEE (reference sequence). V gave up 4 bases and J gave up 0 bases, with 11 bases separating them. The CDR3 runs to 15 residues. The chain's CDR3 is CASSGGTVSGNTIYF. DNA for the CDR3: TGTGCCAGCAGCGGGGGGACGGTCTCTGGAAACACCATATATTTT. The full variable domain, its missing parts supplied by reference TRBV5-4 and TRBJ1-3, is ETGVTQSPTHLIKTRGQQVTLRCSSQSGHNTVSWYQQALGQGPQFIFQYYREEENGRGNFPPRFSGLQFPNYSSELNVNALELDDSALYLCASSGGTVSGNTIYFGEGSWLTVV.

The chain uses TRBV7-9 and TRBJ2-5, with 8 bases lining up with TRBD1. V shed 3 bases and J 5 bases; nucleotides not matched to a gene: 2. The CDR3 length is 13 residues. Germline V lookup: CDR1 SEHNR, CDR2 FQNEAQ (reference sequence). In nucleotides, the CDR3 is TGTGCCAGCAGCTTCGGACAGGGTGAGACCCAGTACTTC. As protein: CASSFGQGETQYF.

The gene calls are TRBV7-9 and TRBJ1-2; D is possibly TRBD1 (6 bases). The germline V gene encodes CDR1 SEHNR and CDR2 FQNEAQ (reference sequence). This CDR3 is 13 amino acids long. With 4 bases removed from V and 4 bases from J, the gap between germline ends came to 10 bases. Written as DNA, the CDR3 is TGTGCCAGCAGCTCGGGACACCCCTATGGCTACACCTTC. Encoded protein: CASSSGHPYGYTF.

This sequence joins TRBV15 and TRBJ2-5; weak D call: TRBD1 (6 bases). This CDR3 comprises 13 residues. CDR1 is LNHNV and CDR2 is YYDKDF in the germline V gene (reference sequence). With 1 base removed from V and 3 bases from J, the gap between germline ends came to 6 bases. The CDR3, as DNA: TGTGCCACCAGCAGAGGGACAGAAGAGACCCAGTACTTC. As protein: CATSRGTEETQYF.

Comment on this clone: At one boundary the junction diverges from the germline segment, which might be a read error. The rearrangement joins TRBV6-1 to TRBJ1-1; tentatively, D is TRBD1 (6 bases). CDR1 is MNHNS and CDR2 is SASEGT in the germline V gene. The CDR3 runs to 13 residues. This CDR3 reads CASSVRGNTEAFF. The DNA for the CDR3 is TGTGCCAGCAGTGTGAGGGGGAACACTGAAGCCTTCTTT.

The chain combines TRBV11-2 with TRBJ2-7; possibly TRBD2 for D (6 bases). Germline loops: CDR1 SGHAT, CDR2 FQNNGV. V was cut by 5 bases and J by 6 bases, with 20 bases left in between. The CDR3 extends over 15 amino acids. CDR3 sequence: CASSHRADGRPEQYF. The CDR3 nucleotides read TGTGCCAGCAGCCATCGGGCAGATGGGAGGCCCGAGCAGTACTTC.

This rearrangement joins TRBV6-5 to TRBJ2-1; a weak D match, TRBD1 (7 bases). The V end lost 3 bases, the J end lost 5 bases, and 14 bases lay between the germline ends. The length of the CDR3 is 15 residues. Germline V gene data show CDR1 as MNHEY and CDR2 as SVGAGI. The CDR3 sequence: CASSYQGEVNNEQFF. The DNA for the CDR3 is TGTGCCAGCAGTTATCAGGGGGAGGTCAACAATGAGCAGTTCTTC.

The genes are TRBV2 and TRBJ2-7; 9 nucleotides line up with TRBD1. The CDR3 has 14 amino acids. Germline lookup yields CDR1 SNHLY and CDR2 FYNNEI. J gave up 4 bases and V 5 bases, and 6 bases lay outside the gene matches. The CDR3: CASSTGGAKYEQYF. The CDR3 nucleotides are TGTGCCAGCAGTACAGGGGGCGCGAAATACGAGCAGTACTTC.